Listed here is a single TCR beta chain. The ends were cut back, 3 bases at V and 8 bases at J, with 17 bases in the middle. This CDR3 is built from 15 residues. Germline V gives CDR1 MRHNA, CDR2 SNTAGT. The sample comes from a study of blood T cell repertoires in COVID-19. Across the study: Collection of acute and convalescent COVID-19 samples took place in the United States, Italy and Spain. PBMCs, B-cell-depleted T cells, or T cells provided the cDNA or gDNA that made up the material.

Original data processing: Amplification from reference gene primers served as the basis for estimated nucleated cell counts. The table came from immunoSEQ multiplex PCR; TCRdb's copy has only in-frame clones and leaves some out. V, J and clone size were drawn from that table, and D and trimming were deduced from the DNA. Of roughly 220,000 clones in the sample, 80% to 90% were seen once. The source of this sequence is a young man with active or convalescent COVID-19. Sequencing was carried out using peripheral blood. This chain joins TRBV6-4 and TRBJ2-1; D call uncertain. The CDR3 coding sequence is TGTGCCAGCAGTGATTCCGGAAGGTTAGCCGATGAGCAGTTCTTC. It translates to CASSDSGRLADEQFF.